Listed below are T cell receptor beta chains from one sample, sequenced in a study of pediatric ulcerative colitis. Using immunoSEQ multiplex PCR, the repertoire was profiled, and TCRdb retains in-frame clones only, with some absent. The data show 30,000 to 40,000 clones, around 80% seen once. The sequencing sample was made of gut tissue. Receptors were obtained from a boy younger than 18 with mild ulcerative colitis. Each CDR3 is given with its conserved first and last residue. The D gene is left open where the match is weak. Clone size is not always given. Where it is, it says once, few, many or a class for expanded clones.

V gene	D gene	J gene	clone size	CDR3 protein	CDR3 DNA
TRBV11-2	NA	TRBJ2-7	NA	CASSPNTQEHEQYF	TGTGCCAGCAGCCCAAACACCCAAGAACACGAGCAGTACTTC
TRBV5-1	NA	TRBJ1-2	once	CASSLGDLRYGYTF	TGCGCCAGCAGCTTGGGGGACCTCCGCTATGGCTACACCTTC
TRBV5-8	NA	TRBJ1-2	NA	CASSLNQGYGYTF	TGTGCCAGCAGCTTGAACCAGGGCTATGGCTACACCTTC
TRBV10-2	TRBD1	TRBJ2-7	NA	CASTLPTGGYEQYF	TGCGCCAGCACCCTTCCTACAGGGGGCTACGAGCAGTACTTC
TRBV7-2	NA	TRBJ2-7	NA	CASSLGSLYEQYF	TGTGCCAGCAGCTTAGGCAGTCTTTACGAGCAGTACTTC
TRBV29-1	NA	TRBJ2-1	NA	CSTRGDGIYNEQFF	TGCAGCACCCGAGGGGACGGGATCTACAATGAGCAGTTCTTC
TRBV6-1	NA	TRBJ1-4	NA	CASSEDYRPGAKLFF	TGTGCCAGCAGTGAAGATTACAGACCCGGCGCAAAACTGTTTTTT
TRBV29-1	NA	TRBJ1-1	NA	CSVGGATEAFF	TGCAGCGTTGGAGGGGCCACTGAAGCTTTCTTT
TRBV10-3	TRBD2	TRBJ2-5	NA	CAISGGFASGRRETQYF	TGTGCCATCAGTGGGGGGTTCGCTAGCGGGCGGCGAGAGACCCAGTACTTC
TRBV6-5	NA	TRBJ1-2	NA	CASSYAGEGNGYTF	TGTGCCAGCAGTTACGCAGGGGAGGGCAATGGCTACACCTTC
TRBV5-1	TRBD1	TRBJ2-2	NA	CASSYSGQGRGGELFF	TGCGCCAGCAGCTATTCGGGACAGGGCAGAGGCGGGGAGCTGTTTTTT
TRBV5-8	NA	TRBJ2-2	NA	CASSLNTGELFF	TGTGCCAGCAGCTTGAACACCGGGGAGCTGTTTTTT
TRBV12-2	NA	TRBJ1-2	NA	CASRDTHRSYGYTF	TGTGCAAGTCGCGACACCCACAGGTCCTATGGCTACACCTTC
TRBV5-1	TRBD1	TRBJ1-1	NA	CASSASTGGGTEAFF	TGCGCCAGCAGCGCGTCAACAGGGGGAGGCACTGAAGCTTTCTTT
TRBV9	TRBD2	TRBJ2-5	NA	CASSTRTSGGRETQYF	TGTGCCAGCAGCACCCGGACTAGCGGGGGGCGGGAGACCCAGTACTTC
TRBV15	NA	TRBJ2-3	NA	CATSRDLRADTQYF	TGTGCCACCAGCAGAGATCTCCGCGCAGATACGCAGTATTTT
TRBV19	NA	TRBJ2-7	NA	CASSSDSGGKYF	TGTGCCAGTAGTAGCGATAGCGGTGGGAAGTACTTC
TRBV6-1	NA	TRBJ2-2	NA	CASSATRQARAGELFF	TGTGCCAGCAGTGCCACAAGACAGGCTAGGGCCGGGGAGCTGTTTTTT
TRBV2	TRBD2	TRBJ2-5	NA	CASRETSGVPETQYF	TGTGCCAGCAGAGAGACTAGCGGGGTGCCGGAGACCCAGTACTTC
TRBV11-2	NA	TRBJ2-3	NA	CASSLGGLAGTDTQYF	TGTGCCAGCAGCTTAGGGGGGCTAGCGGGCACAGATACGCAGTATTTT
TRBV5-1	NA	TRBJ1-1	NA	CASSFWELNTEAFF	TGCGCCAGCAGCTTTTGGGAGCTGAACACTGAAGCTTTCTTT
TRBV29-1	NA	TRBJ1-2	NA	CSVETIYGYTF	TGCAGCGTTGAGACCATCTATGGCTACACCTTC
TRBV7-9	NA	TRBJ2-7	NA	CASSLTTGSYLREQYF	TGTGCCAGCAGCTTAACAACCGGGAGCTATCTACGCGAGCAGTACTTC
TRBV5-1	TRBD1	TRBJ1-6	few	CASTSETGDSPLHF	TGCGCCAGCACGTCTGAGACAGGGGATTCACCCCTCCACTTT
TRBV27	NA	TRBJ2-5	NA	CASSLFPKKLQETQYF	TGTGCCAGCAGTTTATTCCCGAAAAAGTTACAAGAGACCCAGTACTTC
TRBV18	NA	TRBJ2-1	NA	CASTATGLGLEQFF	TGTGCCAGCACTGCAACTGGCCTGGGGTTAGAGCAGTTCTTC
TRBV27	TRBD1	TRBJ1-6	NA	CASRRQGGNSPLHF	TGTGCCAGCAGAAGGCAGGGGGGTAATTCACCCCTCCACTTT
TRBV10-3	NA	TRBJ1-6	NA	CAISESRAAHPNNSPLHF	TGTGCCATCAGTGAGTCGAGGGCGGCCCACCCTAATAATTCACCCCTCCACTTT
TRBV21-1	NA	TRBJ1-5	once	CARRQDRDQSNQPQHF	TGTGCCAGGCGCCAGGACAGGGATCAGAGCAATCAGCCCCAGCATTTT
TRBV4-1	NA	TRBJ1-3	few	CASSQDNSGNTIYF	TGCGCCAGCAGCCAAGACAATTCTGGAAACACCATATATTTT
TRBV5-1	NA	TRBJ1-2	NA	CASSLVMGQNYGYTF	TGCGCCAGCAGCTTGGTTATGGGACAAAACTATGGCTACACCTTC
TRBV4-1	NA	TRBJ1-1	few	CASSQAGRAFF	TGCGCCAGCAGCCAAGCGGGCCGAGCTTTCTTT
TRBV19	TRBD1	TRBJ1-6	NA	CASSKTGGNSPLHF	TGTGCCAGTAGTAAAACAGGGGGCAATTCACCCCTCCACTTT
TRBV21-1	NA	TRBJ2-7	few	CASSNVTGTETYEQYF	TGTGCCAGCAGCAACGTAACCGGGACGGAAACCTACGAGCAGTACTTC
TRBV11-2	NA	TRBJ1-2	NA	CASSLGGRLFCTF	TGTGCCAGCAGCTTAGGGGGACGCCTTTTCTGCACCTTC
TRBV10-2	NA	TRBJ2-1	NA	CASSEEAQETEQFF	TGCGCCAGCAGTGAGGAGGCCCAGGAGACTGAGCAGTTCTTC
TRBV25-1	NA	TRBJ2-7	NA	CASSGAEQYF	TGTGCCAGCAGTGGAGCCGAGCAGTACTTC
TRBV12-5	TRBD2	TRBJ2-1	few	CASGLGGGTDNEQFF	TGTGCTAGTGGTTTGGGCGGGGGGACCGACAATGAGCAGTTCTTC
TRBV5-8	NA	TRBJ2-1	NA	CASSSSGRNEQFF	TGTGCCAGCAGCTCATCGGGTCGCAATGAGCAGTTCTTC
TRBV5-4	NA	TRBJ1-2	NA	CASSLGYGYTF	TGTGCCAGCAGCTTGGGTTATGGCTACACCTTC
TRBV14	NA	TRBJ2-3	medium-sized	CASSQRVASTDTQYF	TGTGCCAGCAGCCAAAGGGTCGCTAGCACAGATACGCAGTATTTT
TRBV7-9	TRBD1	TRBJ2-6	NA	CASSFRTGTTYSGANVLTF	TGTGCCAGCAGCTTTAGGACAGGGACCACGTACTCTGGGGCCAACGTCCTGACTTTC
TRBV7-2	TRBD1	TRBJ2-7	NA	CASSLKGGPYEQYF	TGTGCCAGCAGCTTAAAAGGGGGCCCCTACGAGCAGTACTTC
TRBV4-1	NA	TRBJ1-1	NA	CASSRAGTQWTEAFF	TGCGCCAGCAGCCGTGCCGGGACCCAGTGGACTGAAGCTTTCTTT
TRBV6-1	TRBD1	TRBJ1-4	NA	CASSVQGQGALHEKLFF	TGTGCCAGCAGTGTCCAGGGACAGGGGGCTTTACATGAAAAACTGTTTTTT
TRBV20-1	NA	TRBJ2-3	NA	CSGRADTQYF	TGCAGCGGCAGGGCAGATACGCAGTATTTT
TRBV6-5	NA	TRBJ1-1	NA	CASSYSLLGGTEAFF	TGTGCCAGCAGTTACTCCCTCCTTGGGGGCACTGAAGCTTTCTTT
TRBV11-2	TRBD1	TRBJ1-2	NA	CASSFSRDSYGYTF	TGTGCCAGCAGCTTTTCCCGGGACAGCTATGGCTACACCTTC
TRBV10-3	NA	TRBJ1-2	NA	CAISDPGETNYGYTF	TGTGCCATCAGTGACCCAGGGGAAACTAACTATGGCTACACCTTC
TRBV23-1	NA	TRBJ1-5	NA	CASSQSETQGNQPQHF	TGCGCCAGCAGTCAATCTGAAACACAGGGCAATCAGCCCCAGCATTTT
TRBV13	NA	TRBJ1-1	NA	CASSLLLVQGNTEAFF	TGTGCCAGCAGCTTATTGTTAGTACAGGGGAACACTGAAGCTTTCTTT
TRBV27	TRBD1	TRBJ1-4	few	CASSLSGGSEKLFF	TGTGCCAGCAGTTTATCAGGGGGCTCTGAAAAACTGTTTTTT
TRBV2	TRBD1	TRBJ1-5	NA	CASSPQGGVGQPQHF	TGTGCCAGCAGTCCCCAGGGGGGGGTCGGTCAGCCCCAGCATTTT
TRBV5-1	NA	TRBJ2-1	NA	CASSLNSAWGEQFF	TGCGCCAGCAGCTTGAACTCCGCCTGGGGTGAGCAGTTCTTC
TRBV2	NA	TRBJ1-3	NA	CASSEGKIIHTTIYF	TGTGCCAGCAGTGAAGGGAAAATAATACATACCACCATATATTTT
TRBV7-8	NA	TRBJ1-4	few	CASSLVAQGATNEKLFF	TGTGCCAGCAGCTTAGTTGCCCAGGGCGCAACTAATGAAAAACTGTTTTTT
TRBV15	TRBD2	TRBJ2-1	NA	CATSQGLDSYNEQFF	TGTGCCACCAGCCAGGGACTAGACTCCTACAATGAGCAGTTCTTC
TRBV13	NA	TRBJ2-7	NA	CASSLDYEQYF	TGTGCCAGCAGCTTAGACTACGAGCAGTACTTC
TRBV5-1	NA	TRBJ1-2	NA	CASSSGGEGYGYTF	TGCGCCAGCAGCTCTGGCGGGGAGGGCTATGGCTACACCTTC